The 3 T cell receptor beta chains given below trace back to one sample, sequenced in a study of T cell repertoires in cytomegalovirus infection. TCRdb used MiXCR to reprocess the reads, holding one entry per CDR3 protein. The sample carries roughly 500,000 distinct CDR3 sequences, around 35% recorded once. Their antigens remain unidentified. The sequencing here drew on cultured PBMCs, taken from culture after CMV antigen stimulation. Receptor source: a human donor in good health (CMV status not recorded). Some clones in this sample may be carry-over from other donors' samples.

This chain connects TRBV7-3 to TRBJ2-2; D is unresolved. Between the trimmed V and J ends, which lost 2 bases and 0 bases, there was a span of 7 bases. This CDR3 has 15 amino acids. In germline, CDR1 is SGHTA, CDR2 FQGTGA. CDR3 in amino acids: CASSLPVPNTGELFF. The DNA for the CDR3 is TGTGCCAGCAGCTTACCAGTCCCGAACACCGGGGAGCTGTTTTTT.

Many counts were recorded for this clonotype. The chain links TRBV7-2 to TRBJ2-7; TRBD2 matches 13 bases. The CDR3 loop spans 15 amino acids. V lost 3 bases and J lost 3; bases outside the gene matches: 2. Per the germline V gene, CDR1 is SGHTA and CDR2 is FQGNSA. CDR3 bases: TGTGCCAGCAGCTTTACTAGCGGGAGGGACTACGAGCAGTACGTC. Translating gives CASSFTSGRDYEQYV.

In this sample, this clonotype turned up a few times. The V gene is TRBV7-2, the J gene TRBJ2-5, with D possibly matching TRBD1 (5 bases). With 3 bases removed from V and 0 bases from J, the gap between germline ends came to 11 bases. The germline V gene encodes CDR1 SGHTA and CDR2 FQGNSA. This CDR3 comprises 15 residues. The CDR3 is CASSFVAGHQETQYF. CDR3 sequence (DNA): TGTGCCAGCAGCTTTGTGGCAGGGCACCAAGAGACCCAGTACTTC. Looking up the rest from reference TRBV7-2 and TRBJ2-5 gives the full variable domain: GAGVSQSPSNKVTEKGKDVELRCDPISGHTALYWYRQSLGQGLEFLIYFQGNSAPDKSGLPSDRFSAERTGGSVSTLTIQRTQQEDSAVYLCASSFVAGHQETQYFGPGTRLLVL.